This is a list of T cell receptor beta chains from one sample in a study of cytomegalovirus exposure and HLA in healthy donors. Data came from immunoSEQ multiplex PCR; TCRdb stores just in-frame clones and leaves some out. Here the sample table reports just over 80,000 clones. Sequencing used PBMCs. All receptors come from a woman aged 30 to 39 in good health and CMV-seronegative. Both conserved end residues are part of each CDR3. D genes are given only for firm matches.

TRBV30,TRBD1,15,TRBJ1-6,TGTGCCGGGAGGCCTCCGGGACAGACGTATTCACCCCTCCACTTT,CAGRPPGQTYSPLHF
TRBV28,TRBD1,14,TRBJ2-7,TGTGCCAGCAGTAGTACAGGGGCTTCCTACGAGCAGTACTTC,CASSSTGASYEQYF
TRBV11-2,NA,15,TRBJ2-7,TGTGCCAGCAGCCCCGTCGACAGGAATATCTACGAGCAGTACTTC,CASSPVDRNIYEQYF
TRBV18,NA,15,TRBJ2-3,TGTGCCAGCTCACCGCTGGCGGGCAGCACAGATACGCAGTATTTT,CASSPLAGSTDTQYF
TRBV2,NA,15,TRBJ1-4,TGTGCCAGCAGGAGGGGGATGGGGCCTAATGAAAAACTGTTTTTT,CASRRGMGPNEKLFF
TRBV5-1,TRBD1,12,TRBJ1-1,TGCGCCAGCAGCGAAGGGACAGCTGAAGCTTTCTTT,CASSEGTAEAFF
TRBV30,TRBD1,17,TRBJ1-2,TGTGCCTGGAGGGTGTCGAGGATAAACAGGGGTATCTATGGCTACACCTTC,CAWRVSRINRGIYGYTF
TRBV7-2,TRBD1,14,TRBJ2-5,TGTGCCAGCAGCTCGATACAGGGGGCGGAGACCCAGTACTTC,CASSSIQGAETQYF
TRBV7-9,TRBD1,15,TRBJ2-7,TGTGCCAGCAGCTCGCCGGGACAGGGGGCCAACGAGCAGTACTTC,CASSSPGQGANEQYF
TRBV9,NA,16,TRBJ2-3,TGTGCCAGCAGCGTGGAATACGGGACTGGTAGAGATACGCAGTATTTT,CASSVEYGTGRDTQYF
TRBV4-1,TRBD1,16,TRBJ1-1,TGCGCCAGCAGCCAAGAGGAATCAGGGGGTGGCACTGAAGCTTTCTTT,CASSQEESGGGTEAFF
TRBV11-2,NA,16,TRBJ2-7,TGTGCCAGCAGCTTAGATACGGCAGGCCTAAGAGCCGAGCAGTACTTC,CASSLDTAGLRAEQYF
TRBV30,TRBD2,14,TRBJ2-1,TGTGCCTGGACCCGGGGGGACTCCTACAATGAGCAGTTCTTC,CAWTRGDSYNEQFF
TRBV14,NA,13,TRBJ1-1,TGTGCCAGCAGCCAATTATCGAACACTGAAGCTTTCTTT,CASSQLSNTEAFF
TRBV19,NA,11,TRBJ1-1,TGTGCCAGTAGTATCGGAGCTGGAGCTTTCTTT,CASSIGAGAFF
TRBV5-1,NA,16,TRBJ2-5,TGCGCCAGCAGCAGGGGGACCGAGTTGGGTCAAGAGACCCAGTACTTC,CASSRGTELGQETQYF
TRBV30,NA,14,TRBJ1-1,TGTGCCTGGAGTGCGACCCCGGGGGGCACTGAAGCTTTCTTT,CAWSATPGGTEAFF
TRBV6-6,TRBD1,16,TRBJ2-2,TGTGCCAGCAGTTACTCGACAGGGGGCGATTCGGGGGAGCTGTTTTTT,CASSYSTGGDSGELFF
TRBV6-1,NA,12,TRBJ1-1,TGTGCCAGCAGTGATGGCCTCACTGAAGCTTTCTTT,CASSDGLTEAFF
TRBV19,TRBD1,14,TRBJ2-5,TGTGCCAGTAGTAGCGGACAGGGTTTGGAGACCCAGTACTTC,CASSSGQGLETQYF
TRBV5-1,TRBD1,14,TRBJ1-4,TGCGCCAGCAGGACAGGGCGATCTGATGAAAAACTGTTTTTT,CASRTGRSDEKLFF
TRBV30,TRBD1,15,TRBJ1-2,TGTGCCTGGACCCGACAGGGCTTGGGGAACTATGGCTACACCTTC,CAWTRQGLGNYGYTF
TRBV10-2,TRBD1,14,TRBJ1-1,TGCGCCAGCAGATTGGGACAGCTGAACACTGAAGCTTTCTTT,CASRLGQLNTEAFF
TRBV15,NA,14,TRBJ1-1,TGTGCCACCAGCGTCGACGGGAGGGACACTGAAGCTTTCTTT,CATSVDGRDTEAFF
TRBV11-2,NA,13,TRBJ2-7,TGTGCCAGCAGCCGCGGAAACAACTACGAGCAGTACTTC,CASSRGNNYEQYF
TRBV4-1,NA,15,TRBJ2-7,TGCGCCAGCAGCCTCGAAGCTCACCGCGCCTACGAGCAGTACTTC,CASSLEAHRAYEQYF
TRBV11-2,TRBD2,15,TRBJ2-7,TGTGCCAGCAGCTTAACAGCGGGGGCTTTCTACGAGCAGTACTTC,CASSLTAGAFYEQYF
TRBV5-6,TRBD2,15,TRBJ2-1,TGTGCCAGCAGCTTGGATGGACTAGCAACCAATGAGCAGTTCTTC,CASSLDGLATNEQFF
TRBV30,NA,14,TRBJ1-5,TGTGCCTGGAGTTCGGGGAGGTTGGTTCAGCCCCAGCATTTT,CAWSSGRLVQPQHF
TRBV6-6,NA,15,TRBJ1-3,TGTGCCAGCAGTTACGGTGGTGCCCGGGAGGGCACCATATATTTT,CASSYGGAREGTIYF
TRBV29-1,NA,14,TRBJ1-1,TGCAGCGTTGAAGATTCACAGACGAACACTGAAGCTTTCTTT,CSVEDSQTNTEAFF
TRBV7-9,TRBD1,16,TRBJ2-3,TGTGCCAGCAGCTTAGGGACAGGGCGACGCACAGATAAGCAGTATTTT,CASSLGTGRRTDKQYF
TRBV7-2,TRBD1,13,TRBJ1-2,TGTGCCAGCAGCCCGGACAGGGTCTATGGCTACACCTTC,CASSPDRVYGYTF
TRBV27,NA,13,TRBJ1-1,TGTGCCAGCAGTTTATTAGGGGGAACTGAAGCTTTCTTT,CASSLLGGTEAFF
TRBV5-1,TRBD1,16,TRBJ2-3,TGCGCCAGCAGCTTACCCGGGACAGGGTTCACAGATACGCAGTATTTT,CASSLPGTGFTDTQYF
TRBV30,TRBD1,14,TRBJ1-3,TGTGCCTGGGGAAGACAGGGTTGGGGAAACACCATATATTTT,CAWGRQGWGNTIYF
TRBV7-8,TRBD1,15,TRBJ2-7,TGTGCCAGCAGCGCGGGACAGGGCCCCAGCTACGAGCAGTACTTC,CASSAGQGPSYEQYF
TRBV4-2,TRBD1,19,TRBJ2-5,TGTGCCAGCAGCCTACACCAAACCGGGACAGGGGGCTCCCAAGAGACCCAGTACTTC,CASSLHQTGTGGSQETQYF
TRBV9,NA,15,TRBJ2-5,TGTGCCAGCAGCGTAGCGGCAGGGATCGGCGAGACCCAGTACTTC,CASSVAAGIGETQYF
TRBV11-2,NA,13,TRBJ1-1,TGTGCCAGCAGCTTTGGGTCAGGGTCGGCAGCTTTCTTT,CASSFGSGSAAFF
TRBV18,TRBD2,13,TRBJ2-5,TGTGCCAGCTCACCGGGACTAGAAGAGACCCAGTACTTC,CASSPGLEETQYF
TRBV6-1,NA,14,TRBJ2-5,TGTGCCAGCAAAAGAGGGGGGGCCCAAGAGACCCAGTACTTC,CASKRGGAQETQYF
TRBV10-2,NA,15,TRBJ2-7,TGCGCCAGCAGGAGACTTCGTGACGTAGCCTACGAGCAGTACTTC,CASRRLRDVAYEQYF
TRBV6-1,NA,13,TRBJ1-1,TGTGCCAGCAGTGATTTCAGGGGCACTGAAGCTTTCTTT,CASSDFRGTEAFF
TRBV5-6,NA,13,TRBJ2-5,TGTGCCAGCAGCTTGCCTAGCTCGGGGACCCAGTACTTC,CASSLPSSGTQYF
TRBV6-1,NA,15,TRBJ1-2,TGTGCCAGCAGTTCTCGGACAGCCGTTGGGTATGGCTACACCTTC,CASSSRTAVGYGYTF
TRBV4-1,TRBD1,16,TRBJ1-5,TGCGCCAGCAGCCAAGATTCGGGACAGGGGGCTCAGCCCCAGCATTTT,CASSQDSGQGAQPQHF
TRBV7-9,NA,14,TRBJ2-5,TGTGCCAGCAGCTTCCTTGCGGGTCAAGAGACCCAGTACTTC,CASSFLAGQETQYF
TRBV5-5,NA,14,TRBJ2-7,TGTGCCAGCAGCTTTTGGGACAAGTCCTACGAGCAGTACTTC,CASSFWDKSYEQYF
TRBV19,TRBD2,15,TRBJ2-2,TGTGCCAGTAGCTCGGGGGGATCGGGGACCGGGGAGCTGTTTTTT,CASSSGGSGTGELFF
TRBV4-1,TRBD1,14,TRBJ1-2,TGCGCCAGCAGCCAGCCGGGACAGGGATATGGCTACACCTTC,CASSQPGQGYGYTF
TRBV19,TRBD1,15,TRBJ1-1,TGTGCCAGTAGTATTCCCCAGGGGGCTAGCACTGAAGCTTTCTTT,CASSIPQGASTEAFF
TRBV20-1,NA,11,TRBJ1-2,TGCAGTGCTAGAGAGGACAGTGACTACACCTTC,CSAREDSDYTF
TRBV10-3,NA,13,TRBJ1-3,TGTGCCACCGAAGAGGGTGATGGAAACACCATATATTTT,CATEEGDGNTIYF
TRBV5-1,NA,15,TRBJ2-7,TGCGCCAGCCGCTCGGCCCGGGACTCCCCCAACGAGCAGTACTTC,CASRSARDSPNEQYF
TRBV5-1,NA,14,TRBJ2-7,TGCGCCAGCAGCTTGCCGTCTAGCTCCTACGAGCAGTACTTC,CASSLPSSSYEQYF
TRBV28,NA,17,TRBJ1-2,TGTGCCAGCAGTTTAGGGGGCGGGAGAGGAAAACACTATGGCTACACCTTC,CASSLGGGRGKHYGYTF